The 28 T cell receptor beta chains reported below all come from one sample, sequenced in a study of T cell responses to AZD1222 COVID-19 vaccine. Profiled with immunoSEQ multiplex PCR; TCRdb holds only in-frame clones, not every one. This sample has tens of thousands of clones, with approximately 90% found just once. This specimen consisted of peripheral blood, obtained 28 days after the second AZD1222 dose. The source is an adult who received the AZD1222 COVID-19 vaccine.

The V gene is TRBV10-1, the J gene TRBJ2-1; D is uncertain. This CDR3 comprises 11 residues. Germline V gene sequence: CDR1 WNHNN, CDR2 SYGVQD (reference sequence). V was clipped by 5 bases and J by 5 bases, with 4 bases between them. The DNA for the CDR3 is TGCGCCAGCAGTCGAAACAATGAGCAGTTCTTC. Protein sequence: CASSRNNEQFF.

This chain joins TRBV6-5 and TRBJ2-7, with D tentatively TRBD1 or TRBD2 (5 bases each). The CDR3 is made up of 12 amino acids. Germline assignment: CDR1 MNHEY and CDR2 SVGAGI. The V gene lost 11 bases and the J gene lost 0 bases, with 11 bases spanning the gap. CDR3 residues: CAFGDRSYEQYF. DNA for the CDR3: TGTGCCTTCGGGGACCGCTCCTACGAGCAGTACTTC.

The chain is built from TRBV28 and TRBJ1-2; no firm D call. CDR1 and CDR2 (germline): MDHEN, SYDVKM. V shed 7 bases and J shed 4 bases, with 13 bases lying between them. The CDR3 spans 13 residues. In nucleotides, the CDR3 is TGTGCCAGCACTACCGGGGAGCCCTATGGCTACACCTTC. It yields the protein CASTTGEPYGYTF.

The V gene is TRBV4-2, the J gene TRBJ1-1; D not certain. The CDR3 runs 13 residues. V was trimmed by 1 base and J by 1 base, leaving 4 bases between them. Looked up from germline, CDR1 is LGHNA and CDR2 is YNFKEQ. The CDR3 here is CASSQVGNTEAFF. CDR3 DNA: TGTGCCAGCAGCCAAGTGGGGAACACTGAAGCTTTCTTT.

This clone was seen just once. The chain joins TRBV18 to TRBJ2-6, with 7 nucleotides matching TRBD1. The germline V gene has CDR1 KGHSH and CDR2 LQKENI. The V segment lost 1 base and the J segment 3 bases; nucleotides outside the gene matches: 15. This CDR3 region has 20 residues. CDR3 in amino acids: CASSPLPPQGFALGANVLTF. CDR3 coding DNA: TGTGCCAGCTCACCACTTCCCCCACAGGGGTTTGCACTTGGGGCCAACGTCCTGACTTTC.

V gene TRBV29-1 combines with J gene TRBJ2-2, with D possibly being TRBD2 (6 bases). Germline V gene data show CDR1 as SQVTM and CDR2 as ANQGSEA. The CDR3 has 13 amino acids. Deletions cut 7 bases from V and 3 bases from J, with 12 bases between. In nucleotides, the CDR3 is TGCAGCGGGGGACTTACGGACACCGGGGAGCTGTTTTTT. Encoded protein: CSGGLTDTGELFF.

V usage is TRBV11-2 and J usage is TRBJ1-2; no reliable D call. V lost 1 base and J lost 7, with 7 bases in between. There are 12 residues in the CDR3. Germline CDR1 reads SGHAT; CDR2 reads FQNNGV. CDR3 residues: CASSLGGSGYTF. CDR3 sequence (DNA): TGTGCCAGCAGCTTAGGAGGCTCTGGCTACACCTTC.

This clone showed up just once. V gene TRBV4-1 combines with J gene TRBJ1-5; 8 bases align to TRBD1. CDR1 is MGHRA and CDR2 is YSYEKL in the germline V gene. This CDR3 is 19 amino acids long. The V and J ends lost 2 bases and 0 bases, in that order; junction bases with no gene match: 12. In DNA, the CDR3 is TGCGCCAGCAGCCAACCCTGGGGGACAGGAAAACGTAGCAATCAGCCCCAGCATTTT. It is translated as CASSQPWGTGKRSNQPQHF.

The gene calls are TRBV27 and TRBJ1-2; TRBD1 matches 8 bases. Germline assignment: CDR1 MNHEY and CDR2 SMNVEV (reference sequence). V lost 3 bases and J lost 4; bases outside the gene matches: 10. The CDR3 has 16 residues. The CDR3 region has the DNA TGTGCCAGCAGTTTCATTTCCAGGGGGCCTGTCTATGGCTACACCTTC. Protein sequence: CASSFISRGPVYGYTF.

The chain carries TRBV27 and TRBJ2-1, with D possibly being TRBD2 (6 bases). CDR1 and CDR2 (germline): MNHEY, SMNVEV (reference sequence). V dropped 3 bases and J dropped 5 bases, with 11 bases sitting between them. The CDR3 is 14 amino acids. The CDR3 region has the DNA TGTGCCAGCAGTTTCGTAGGGGAGGACAATGAGCAGTTCTTC. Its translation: CASSFVGEDNEQFF.

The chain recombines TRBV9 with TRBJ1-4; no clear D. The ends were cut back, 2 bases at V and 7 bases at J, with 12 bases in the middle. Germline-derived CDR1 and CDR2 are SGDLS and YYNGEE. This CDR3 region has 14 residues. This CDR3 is CASSVAVLAEKLFF. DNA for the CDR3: TGTGCCAGCAGCGTGGCAGTTCTTGCTGAAAAACTGTTTTTT.

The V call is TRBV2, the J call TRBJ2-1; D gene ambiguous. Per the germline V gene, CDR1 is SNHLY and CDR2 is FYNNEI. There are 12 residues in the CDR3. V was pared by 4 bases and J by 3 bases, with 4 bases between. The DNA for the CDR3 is TGTGCCAGCAGTGGGGGCTACAATGAGCAGTTCTTC. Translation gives CASSGGYNEQFF.

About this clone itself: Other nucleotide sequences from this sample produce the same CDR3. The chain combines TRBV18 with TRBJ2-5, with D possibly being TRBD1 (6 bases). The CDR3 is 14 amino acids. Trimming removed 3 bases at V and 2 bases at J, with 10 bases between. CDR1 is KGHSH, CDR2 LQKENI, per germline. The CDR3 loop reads CASSPTGVQETQYF. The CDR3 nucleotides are TGTGCCAGCTCACCGACAGGTGTACAAGAGACCCAGTACTTC.

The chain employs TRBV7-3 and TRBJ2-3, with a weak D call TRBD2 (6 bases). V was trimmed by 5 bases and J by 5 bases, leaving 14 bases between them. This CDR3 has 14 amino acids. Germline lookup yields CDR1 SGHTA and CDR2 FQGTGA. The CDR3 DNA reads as TGTGCCAGCAGCCCCGGGACTCCCCAAGATACGCAGTATTTT. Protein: CASSPGTPQDTQYF.

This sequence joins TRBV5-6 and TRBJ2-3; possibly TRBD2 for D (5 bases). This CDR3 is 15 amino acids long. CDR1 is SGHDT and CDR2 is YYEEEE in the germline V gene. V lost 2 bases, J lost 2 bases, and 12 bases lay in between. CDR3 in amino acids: CASSFGPRDTDTQYF. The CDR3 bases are TGTGCCAGCAGCTTCGGACCGAGGGACACAGATACGCAGTATTTT. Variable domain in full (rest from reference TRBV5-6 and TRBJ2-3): DAGVTQSPTHLIKTRGQQVTLRCSPKSGHDTVSWYQQALGQGPQFIFQYYEEEERQRGNFPDRFSGHQFPNYSSELNVNALLLGDSALYLCASSFGPRDTDTQYFGPGTRLTVL.

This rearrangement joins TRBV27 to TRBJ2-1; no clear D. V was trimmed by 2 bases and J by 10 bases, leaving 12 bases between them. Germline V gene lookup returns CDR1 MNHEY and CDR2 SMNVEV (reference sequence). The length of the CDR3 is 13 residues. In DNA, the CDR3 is TGTGCCAGCAGTTTACCCCCACTTAGCGAGCAGTTCTTC. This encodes CASSLPPLSEQFF.

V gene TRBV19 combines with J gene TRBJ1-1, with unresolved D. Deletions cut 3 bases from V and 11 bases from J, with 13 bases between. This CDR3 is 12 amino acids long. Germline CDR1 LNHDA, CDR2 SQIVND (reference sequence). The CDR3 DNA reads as TGTGCCAGTAGTATCGGTACAGTAAGGGCTTTCTTT. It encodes CASSIGTVRAFF.

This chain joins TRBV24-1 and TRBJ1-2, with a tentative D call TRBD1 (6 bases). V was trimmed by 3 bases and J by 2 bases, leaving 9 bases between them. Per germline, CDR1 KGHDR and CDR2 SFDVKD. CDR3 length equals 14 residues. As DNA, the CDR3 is TGTGCCACCAGTGATCAAGGACAGAACTATGGCTACACCTTC. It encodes CATSDQGQNYGYTF.

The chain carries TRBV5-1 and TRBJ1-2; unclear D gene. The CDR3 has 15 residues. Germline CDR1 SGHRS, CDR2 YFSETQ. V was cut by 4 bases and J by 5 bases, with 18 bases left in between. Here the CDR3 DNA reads TGCGCCAGCAGCCCCGACGGGCGGACCCCTTATGGCTACACCTTC. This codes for CASSPDGRTPYGYTF.

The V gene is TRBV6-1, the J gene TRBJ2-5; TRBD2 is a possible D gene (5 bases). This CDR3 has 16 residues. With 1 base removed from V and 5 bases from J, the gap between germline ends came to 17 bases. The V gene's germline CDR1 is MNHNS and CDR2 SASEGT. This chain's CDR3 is CASSEGAGGRWETQYF. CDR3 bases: TGTGCCAGCAGTGAAGGGGCAGGAGGCAGGTGGGAGACCCAGTACTTC.

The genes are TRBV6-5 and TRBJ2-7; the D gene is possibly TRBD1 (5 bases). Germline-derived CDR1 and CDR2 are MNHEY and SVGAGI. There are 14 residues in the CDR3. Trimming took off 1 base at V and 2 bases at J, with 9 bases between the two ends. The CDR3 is CASSYFQGPYEQYF. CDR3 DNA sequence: TGTGCCAGCAGTTACTTTCAGGGTCCCTACGAGCAGTACTTC.

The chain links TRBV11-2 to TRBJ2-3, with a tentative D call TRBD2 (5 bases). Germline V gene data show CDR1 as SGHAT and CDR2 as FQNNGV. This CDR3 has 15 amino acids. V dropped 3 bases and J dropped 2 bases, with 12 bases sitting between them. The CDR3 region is CASSFPGYSTDTQYF. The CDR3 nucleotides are TGTGCCAGCAGCTTCCCGGGGTACTCCACAGATACGCAGTATTTT. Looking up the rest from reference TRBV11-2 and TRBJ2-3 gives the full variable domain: EAGVAQSPRYKIIEKRQSVAFWCNPISGHATLYWYQQILGQGPKLLIQFQNNGVVDDSQLPKDRFSAERLKGVDSTLKIQPAKLEDSAVYLCASSFPGYSTDTQYFGPGTRLTVL.

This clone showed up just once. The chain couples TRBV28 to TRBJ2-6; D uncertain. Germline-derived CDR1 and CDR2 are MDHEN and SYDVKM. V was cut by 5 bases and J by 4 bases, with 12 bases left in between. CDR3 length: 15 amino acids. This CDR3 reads CASSNPSYGANVLTF. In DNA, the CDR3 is TGTGCCAGCAGTAACCCTTCCTACGGGGCCAACGTCCTGACTTTC.

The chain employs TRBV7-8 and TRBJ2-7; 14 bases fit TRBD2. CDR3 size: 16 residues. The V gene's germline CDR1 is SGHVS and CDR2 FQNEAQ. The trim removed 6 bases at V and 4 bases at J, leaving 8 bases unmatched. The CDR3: CASSQGLAGARYEQYF. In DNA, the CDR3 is TGTGCCAGCAGTCAGGGACTAGCGGGAGCACGGTACGAGCAGTACTTC.

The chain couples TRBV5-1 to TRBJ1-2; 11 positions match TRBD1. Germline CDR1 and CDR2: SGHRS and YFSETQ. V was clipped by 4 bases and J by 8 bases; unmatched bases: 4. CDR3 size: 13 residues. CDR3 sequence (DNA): TGCGCCAGCAGCCCCGGGACAGGGGGGGGCTACACCTTC. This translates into CASSPGTGGGYTF.

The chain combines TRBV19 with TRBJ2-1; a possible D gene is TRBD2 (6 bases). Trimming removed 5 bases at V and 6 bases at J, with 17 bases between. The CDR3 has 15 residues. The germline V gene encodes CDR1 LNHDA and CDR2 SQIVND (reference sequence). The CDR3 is CASSELAPWGNEQFF. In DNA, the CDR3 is TGTGCCAGTAGTGAACTAGCACCCTGGGGCAATGAGCAGTTCTTC.

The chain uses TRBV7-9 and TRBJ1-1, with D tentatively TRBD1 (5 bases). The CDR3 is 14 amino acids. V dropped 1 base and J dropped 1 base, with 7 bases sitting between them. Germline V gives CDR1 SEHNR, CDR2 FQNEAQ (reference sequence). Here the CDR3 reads CASSLVGGNTEAFF. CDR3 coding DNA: TGTGCCAGCAGCTTAGTGGGGGGGAACACTGAAGCTTTCTTT.

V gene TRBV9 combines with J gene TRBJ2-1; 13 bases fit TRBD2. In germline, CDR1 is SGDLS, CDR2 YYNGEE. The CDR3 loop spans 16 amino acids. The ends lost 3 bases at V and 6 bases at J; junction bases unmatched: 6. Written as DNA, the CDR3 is TGTGCCAGCAGCGAAGGACTAGCGGGAGTCCGCAATGAGCAGTTCTTC. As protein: CASSEGLAGVRNEQFF.